The 18 T cell receptor beta chains below were found in one sample sequenced in a study of Graves' ophthalmopathy and Graves' hyperthyroidism. Amplified material comprised TCR beta CDR3 regions derived from RNA transcripts. First-round RT-PCR used HTBI primers; second-round multiplex PCR followed. TCRdb analysed the multiplex PCR reads with MiXCR anew, one entry per CDR3 protein. The sample has 220,000 or so distinct CDR3 sequences; 20% to 25% are singletons. Sequencing input: peripheral blood. The receptors shown here come from a woman between 50 and 59 years old with Graves' ophthalmopathy.

This clonotype was observed many times. The CDR3 coding sequence is TGCAGCGTTGAAGACCGGGGATCCACCATATATTTT. As protein: CSVEDRGSTIYF. The rearrangement uses TRBV29-1 and TRBJ1-3; unclear D gene. Germline CDR1 and CDR2: SQVTM and ANQGSEA. The CDR3 totals 12 residues. Trimming pared 0 bases from V and 9 bases from J, leaving 9 bases between. The whole variable domain, remainder taken from reference TRBV29-1 and TRBJ1-3, is SAVISQKPSRDICQRGTSLTIQCQVDSQVTMMFWYRQQPGQSLTLIATANQGSEATYESGFVIDKFPISRPNLTFSTLTVSNMSPEDSSIYLCSVEDRGSTIYFGEGSWLTVV.

This clonotype has more than one count but fewer than ten. The chain links TRBV27 to TRBJ1-2; TRBD1 matches at 9 bases. The CDR3 runs to 13 residues. Germline values: CDR1 MNHEY, CDR2 SMNVEV (reference sequence). The V and J ends lost 6 bases and 5 bases, in that order; junction bases with no gene match: 4. The CDR3 here is CASRRTGAYGYTF. The CDR3 region has the DNA TGTGCCAGCAGAAGGACAGGGGCGTATGGCTACACCTTC.

Ten or more counts support this clonotype. The genes are TRBV27 and TRBJ2-7; D possibly corresponds to TRBD1 (5 bases). The CDR3 is made up of 13 amino acids. Trimming pared 7 bases from V and 0 bases from J, leaving 10 bases between. CDR1 is MNHEY and CDR2 is SMNVEV in the germline V gene (reference sequence). The CDR3 region is CASKGRLSYEQYF. The CDR3 DNA sequence: TGTGCCAGCAAGGGGCGCCTCTCCTACGAGCAGTACTTC.

The V gene is TRBV19, the J gene TRBJ1-1; 9 nucleotides agree with TRBD1. The CDR3 spans 14 residues. Germline V gene data show CDR1 as LNHDA and CDR2 as SQIVND (reference sequence). V dropped 6 bases and J dropped 9; count of bases not matched to a gene: 11. This CDR3 is CASRPTGGQTKAFF. CDR3 in DNA: TGTGCCAGTAGGCCGACAGGGGGACAGACTAAAGCTTTCTTT.

There are a few counts of this clonotype. Because the CDR3's place on the DNA is in doubt, the DNA is left out and the CDR3 is given as listed by TCRdb. This chain uses TRBV9 with TRBJ2-2. The CDR3 contains 15 residues when both ends are counted. Germline CDR1 is SGDLS and CDR2 is YYNGEE. CDR3 sequence reads: CASSVAPRNPGSCFF.

This clonotype has a count of ten or more. CDR3 region: CASSPDGVQPQHF. CDR3 in DNA: TGTGCCAGCAGCCCAGACGGTGTACAGCCCCAGCATTTT. The chain carries TRBV7-2 and TRBJ1-5; D gene ambiguous. Germline values: CDR1 SGHTA, CDR2 FQGNSA. The length of the CDR3 is 13 residues. V lost 5 bases, J lost 7 bases, and 12 bases lay in between.

This clonotype was seen ten or more times. This chain joins TRBV20-1 and TRBJ2-7, with D possibly being TRBD1 (7 bases). Germline V gene lookup returns CDR1 DFQATT and CDR2 SNEGSKA (reference sequence). The germline V and J ends were trimmed by 6 bases and 0 bases, with 18 bases remaining between them. The CDR3 has 15 residues. CDR3 nucleotide sequence: TGCAGTGCGTCAGGGGGGATTTGGGGCTCCTACGAGCAGTACTTC. Translated, it gives CSASGGIWGSYEQYF.

This clonotype was seen more than once but under ten times. The rearrangement links TRBV18 to TRBJ1-5; TRBD1 agrees at 10 bases. Germline lookup yields CDR1 KGHSH and CDR2 LQKENI. Trimming cost V 3 bases and J 6 bases; bases outside gene matches: 5. This CDR3 contains 15 residues. The CDR3 DNA is TGTGCCAGCTCACCGGGACAGGGGACAGGTCAGCCCCAGCATTTT. Translating gives CASSPGQGTGQPQHF.

On this clonotype itself: Possible read error: a much larger clone is one base away. This rearrangement joins TRBV19 to TRBJ1-2; D gene unclear. With 7 bases removed from V and 4 bases from J, the gap between germline ends came to 10 bases. The CDR3 length is 12 residues. CDR1 and CDR2 from the germline V gene are LNHDA and SQIVND (reference sequence). The CDR3 DNA is TGTGCCAGTACGGAGGGTCTCTATGGCTACACCTTC. Encoded protein: CASTEGLYGYTF.

The table lists this clonotype with many counts. The chain is built from TRBV7-2 and TRBJ2-7; 8 nucleotides line up with TRBD2. The CDR3 loop spans 15 amino acids. Germline values: CDR1 SGHTA, CDR2 FQGNSA. After removal of 3 bases from V and 0 bases from J, the junction contained 4 bases not matched to a gene. Here the CDR3 DNA reads TGTGCCAGCAGCTTGCCTAGCGGGTACTCCTACGAGCAGTACTTC. Encoded protein: CASSLPSGYSYEQYF.

This clonotype was recorded at least ten times. The chain links TRBV5-1 to TRBJ2-2; D may be TRBD1 or TRBD2 (5 bases each). V gave up 0 bases and J gave up 7 bases, with 10 bases separating them. Per the germline V gene, CDR1 is SGHRS and CDR2 is YFSETQ. This CDR3 is 14 amino acids long. The DNA for the CDR3 is TGCGCCAGCAGCTTGGCGTCGGGGCACGGGGAGCTGTTTTTT. Protein product: CASSLASGHGELFF.

The sample holds many counts of this clonotype. The chain employs TRBV12-3 or TRBV12-4 and TRBJ2-5, with a possible D match to TRBD1 (6 bases). The CDR3 sequence is 13 residues long. V gave up 3 bases and J gave up 3 bases, with 8 bases separating them. CDR3 DNA: TGTGCCAGCAGTTTCAGGGGAGAAGAGACCCAGTACTTC. It translates to CASSFRGEETQYF.

There are many counts of this clonotype. The rearrangement links TRBV29-1 to TRBJ2-5, with D unresolved. Trimming left V 4 bases short and J 4 bases short, with 7 bases between. From germline, CDR1 is SQVTM and CDR2 ANQGSEA. CDR3 size: 11 residues. CDR3 DNA sequence: TGCAGCGTTGTTTTGTCAGAGACCCAGTACTTC. Protein sequence: CSVVLSETQYF.

The chain joins TRBV5-1 to TRBJ2-2; 12 nucleotides line up with TRBD2. The CDR3 loop spans 16 amino acids. The junction had 2 bases not matched to a gene; V was cut back by 4 bases and J by 1 base. CDR1 and CDR2 (germline): SGHRS, YFSETQ. CDR3 region: CASSLLAGGNTGELFF. CDR3 nucleotide sequence: TGCGCCAGCAGCCTACTAGCGGGGGGGAACACCGGGGAGCTGTTTTTT.

In this sample, this clonotype turned up many times. The chain joins TRBV7-2 to TRBJ2-5; D assignment may be TRBD1 or TRBD2 (5 bases each). V gave up 1 base and J gave up 7 bases, with 13 bases separating them. The V gene's germline CDR1 is SGHTA and CDR2 FQGNSA. The CDR3 has 14 residues. The CDR3 sequence: CASSLGDRQGTQYF. Written as DNA, the CDR3 is TGTGCCAGCAGCTTAGGGGACCGCCAGGGGACCCAGTACTTC.

In this sample, this clonotype turned up many times. CDR3 sequence (DNA): TGTGCCAGCAGCCCGGGGAGTAAGGAGCAGTACTTC. The encoded protein is CASSPGSKEQYF. The chain is built from TRBV7-9 and TRBJ2-7; TRBD2 might be the D (5 bases). This CDR3 is 12 amino acids long. Germline CDR1 SEHNR, CDR2 FQNEAQ (reference sequence). Between the trimmed V and J ends, which lost 5 bases and 7 bases, there was a span of 12 bases.

This chain connects TRBV20-1 to TRBJ2-1, with D hard to call. Germline V gene data show CDR1 as DFQATT and CDR2 as SNEGSKA (reference sequence). The CDR3 spans 17 residues. V was clipped by 0 bases and J by 0 bases, with 15 bases between them. The CDR3 reads CSARDRVLQSSYNEQFF. The CDR3 nucleotides are TGCAGTGCTAGAGATCGCGTGCTCCAGAGCTCCTACAATGAGCAGTTCTTC.

This clonotype was seen at least ten times. This rearrangement joins TRBV6-1 to TRBJ2-7; D gene ambiguous. The V gene's germline CDR1 is MNHNS and CDR2 SASEGT. Deletions cut 6 bases from V and 1 base from J, with 16 bases between. The CDR3 consists of 15 residues. The CDR3 reads CASSPVFGFSYEQYF. CDR3 nucleotide sequence: TGTGCCAGCAGCCCAGTATTCGGTTTTTCCTACGAGCAGTACTTC.